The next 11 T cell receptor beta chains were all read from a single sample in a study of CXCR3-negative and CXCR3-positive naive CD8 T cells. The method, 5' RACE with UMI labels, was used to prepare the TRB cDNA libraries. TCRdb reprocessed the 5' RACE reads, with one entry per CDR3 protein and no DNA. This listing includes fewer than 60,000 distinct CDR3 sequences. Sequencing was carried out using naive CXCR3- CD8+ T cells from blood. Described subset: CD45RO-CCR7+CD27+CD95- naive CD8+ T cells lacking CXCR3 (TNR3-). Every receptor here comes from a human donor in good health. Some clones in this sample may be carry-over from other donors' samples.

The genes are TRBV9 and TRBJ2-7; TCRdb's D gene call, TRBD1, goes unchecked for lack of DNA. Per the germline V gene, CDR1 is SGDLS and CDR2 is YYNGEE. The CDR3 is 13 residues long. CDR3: CASSPRDNYEQYF.

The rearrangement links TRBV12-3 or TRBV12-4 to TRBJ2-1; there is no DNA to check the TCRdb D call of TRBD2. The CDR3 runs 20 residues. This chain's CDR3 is CASLGGQDWGPRSDYNEQFF.

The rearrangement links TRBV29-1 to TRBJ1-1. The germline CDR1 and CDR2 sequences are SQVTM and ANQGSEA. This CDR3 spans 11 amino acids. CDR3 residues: CSVVQSTEAFF.

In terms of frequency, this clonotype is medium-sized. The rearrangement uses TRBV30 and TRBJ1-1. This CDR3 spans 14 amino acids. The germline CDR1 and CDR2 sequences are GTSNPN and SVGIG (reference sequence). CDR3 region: CAWSLVQRNTEAFF.

The CDR3 protein is CASSQEGGIGYNEQFF. J is TRBJ2-1 and V is TRBV4-3; with no DNA, the TCRdb D assignment of TRBD2 cannot be verified. The germline V gene has CDR1 LGHNA and CDR2 YSLEER. This CDR3 spans 16 amino acids.

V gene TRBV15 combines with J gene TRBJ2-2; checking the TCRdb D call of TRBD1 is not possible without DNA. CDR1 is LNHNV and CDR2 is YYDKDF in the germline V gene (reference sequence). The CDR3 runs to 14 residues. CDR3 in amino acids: CATRGPADTGELFF.

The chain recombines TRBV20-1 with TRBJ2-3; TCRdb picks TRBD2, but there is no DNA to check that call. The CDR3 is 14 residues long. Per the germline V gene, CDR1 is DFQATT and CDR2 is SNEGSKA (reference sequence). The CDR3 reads CSARLAGSTDTQYF.

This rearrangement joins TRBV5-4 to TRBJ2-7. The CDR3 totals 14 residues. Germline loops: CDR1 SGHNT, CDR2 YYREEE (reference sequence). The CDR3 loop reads CASSLGSASYEQYF.

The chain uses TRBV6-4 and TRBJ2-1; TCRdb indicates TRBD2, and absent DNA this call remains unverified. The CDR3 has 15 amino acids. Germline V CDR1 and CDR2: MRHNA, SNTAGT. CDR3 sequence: CASSEETSGVDEQFF.

Here the CDR3 reads CASSLNRETTGELFF. This chain uses TRBV28 with TRBJ2-2; TCRdb indicates TRBD1, and absent DNA this call remains unverified. CDR3 length equals 15 residues. Germline values: CDR1 MDHEN, CDR2 SYDVKM. The entire variable domain, with the rest obtained from reference TRBV28 and TRBJ2-2, is as follows: DVKVTQSSRYLVKRTGEKVFLECVQDMDHENMFWYRQDPGLGLRLIYFSYDVKMKEKGDIPEGYSVSREKKERFSLILESASTNQTSMYLCASSLNRETTGELFFGEGSRLTVL.

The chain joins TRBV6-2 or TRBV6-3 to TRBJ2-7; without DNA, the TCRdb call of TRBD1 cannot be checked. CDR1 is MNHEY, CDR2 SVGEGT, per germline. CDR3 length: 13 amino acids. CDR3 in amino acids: CASSLKQAYEQYF.